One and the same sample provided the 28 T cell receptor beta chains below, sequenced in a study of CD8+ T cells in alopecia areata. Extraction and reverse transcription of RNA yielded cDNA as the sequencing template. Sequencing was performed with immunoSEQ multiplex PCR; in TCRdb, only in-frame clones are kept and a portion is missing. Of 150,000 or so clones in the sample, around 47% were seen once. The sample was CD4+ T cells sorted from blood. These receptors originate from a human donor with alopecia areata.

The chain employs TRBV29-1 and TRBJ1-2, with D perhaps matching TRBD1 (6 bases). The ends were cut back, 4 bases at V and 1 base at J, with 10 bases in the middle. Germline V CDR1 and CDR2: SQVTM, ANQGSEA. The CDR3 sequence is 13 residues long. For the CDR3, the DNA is TGCAGCGTTGGGGGGGCCTTTAACTATGGCTACACCTTC. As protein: CSVGGAFNYGYTF.

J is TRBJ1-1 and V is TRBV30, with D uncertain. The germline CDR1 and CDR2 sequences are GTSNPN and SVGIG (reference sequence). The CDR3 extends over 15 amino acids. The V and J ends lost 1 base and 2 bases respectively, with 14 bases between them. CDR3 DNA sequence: TGTGCCTGGAGTGCCTTCCGAGGTTTTAACACTGAAGCTTTCTTT. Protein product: CAWSAFRGFNTEAFF.

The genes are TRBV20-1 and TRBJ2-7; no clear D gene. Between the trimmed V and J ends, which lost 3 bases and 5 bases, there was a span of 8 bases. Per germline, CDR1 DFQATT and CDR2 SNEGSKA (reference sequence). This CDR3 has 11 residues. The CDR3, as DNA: TGCAGTGCTAGGGAGTATCACGAGCAGTACTTC. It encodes CSAREYHEQYF.

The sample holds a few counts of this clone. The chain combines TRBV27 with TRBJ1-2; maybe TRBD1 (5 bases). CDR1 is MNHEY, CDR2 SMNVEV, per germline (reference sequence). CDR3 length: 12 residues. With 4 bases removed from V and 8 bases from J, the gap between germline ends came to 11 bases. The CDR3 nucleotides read TGTGCCAGCAGTTCAGGGACGCGGGGCTACACCTTC. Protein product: CASSSGTRGYTF.

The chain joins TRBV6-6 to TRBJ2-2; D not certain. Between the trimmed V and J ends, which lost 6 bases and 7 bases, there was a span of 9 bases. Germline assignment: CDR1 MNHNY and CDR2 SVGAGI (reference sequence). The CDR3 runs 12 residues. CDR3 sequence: CASSLRNGELFF. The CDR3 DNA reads TGTGCCAGCAGCCTCCGTAACGGGGAGCTGTTTTTT.

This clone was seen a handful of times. DNA for the CDR3: TGCGCCAGCAGCAAACTTATCGGCTATGGCTACACCTTC. Its translation is CASSKLIGYGYTF. This chain connects TRBV4-1 to TRBJ1-2; D ambiguous. In germline, CDR1 is MGHRA, CDR2 YSYEKL. The CDR3 covers 13 residues. V lost 5 bases to trimming and J lost 4 bases, with 11 bases between them.

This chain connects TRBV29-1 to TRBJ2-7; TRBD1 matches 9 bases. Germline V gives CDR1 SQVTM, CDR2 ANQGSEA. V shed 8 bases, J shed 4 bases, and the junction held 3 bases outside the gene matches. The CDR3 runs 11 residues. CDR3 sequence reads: CSIDRGYEQYF. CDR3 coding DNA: TGCAGCATCGACAGGGGGTACGAGCAGTACTTC.

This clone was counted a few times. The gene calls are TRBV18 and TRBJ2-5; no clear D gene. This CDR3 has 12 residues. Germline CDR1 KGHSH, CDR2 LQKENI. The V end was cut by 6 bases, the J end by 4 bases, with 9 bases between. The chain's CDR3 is CASSHFLETQYF. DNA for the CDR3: TGTGCCAGCTCTCACTTCCTAGAGACCCAGTACTTC.

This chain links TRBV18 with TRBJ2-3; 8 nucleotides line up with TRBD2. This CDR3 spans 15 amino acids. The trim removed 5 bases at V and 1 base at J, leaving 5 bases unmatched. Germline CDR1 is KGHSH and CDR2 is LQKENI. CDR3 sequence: CASSNKAGGTDTQYF. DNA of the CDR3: TGTGCCAGCTCAAATAAAGCGGGAGGCACAGATACGCAGTATTTT.

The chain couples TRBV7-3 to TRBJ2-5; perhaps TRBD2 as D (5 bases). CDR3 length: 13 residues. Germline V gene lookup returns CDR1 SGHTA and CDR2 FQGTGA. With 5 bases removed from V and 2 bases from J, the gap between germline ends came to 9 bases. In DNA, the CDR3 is TGTGCCAGCAGCCTGACTAAACAAGAGACCCAGTACTTC. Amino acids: CASSLTKQETQYF.

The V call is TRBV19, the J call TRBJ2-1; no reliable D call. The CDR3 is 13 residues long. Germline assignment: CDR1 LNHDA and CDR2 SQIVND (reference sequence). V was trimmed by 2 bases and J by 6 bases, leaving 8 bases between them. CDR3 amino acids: CASSIISSNEQFF. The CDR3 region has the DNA TGTGCCAGTAGTATAATCTCGAGCAATGAGCAGTTCTTC.

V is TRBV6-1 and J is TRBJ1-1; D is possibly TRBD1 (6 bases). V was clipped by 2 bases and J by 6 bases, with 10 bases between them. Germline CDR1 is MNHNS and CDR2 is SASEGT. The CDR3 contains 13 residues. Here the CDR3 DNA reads TGTGCCAGCAGTGAAACAGGGAGGGCTGAAGCTTTCTTT. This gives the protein CASSETGRAEAFF.

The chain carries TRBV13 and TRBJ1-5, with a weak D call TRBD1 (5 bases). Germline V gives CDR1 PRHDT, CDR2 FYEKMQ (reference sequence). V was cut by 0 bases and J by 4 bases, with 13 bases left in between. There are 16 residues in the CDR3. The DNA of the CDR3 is TGTGCCAGCAGCTTAGGGGGAGGGGCGCTGAATCAGCCCCAGCATTTT. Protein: CASSLGGGALNQPQHF.

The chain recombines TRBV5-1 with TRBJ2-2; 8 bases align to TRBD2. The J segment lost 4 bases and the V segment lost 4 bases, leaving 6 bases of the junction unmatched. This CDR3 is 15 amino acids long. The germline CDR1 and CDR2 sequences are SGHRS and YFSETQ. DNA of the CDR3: TGCGCCAGCAGCCTACCAGCGGGAGTCACCGGGGAGCTGTTTTTT. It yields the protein CASSLPAGVTGELFF. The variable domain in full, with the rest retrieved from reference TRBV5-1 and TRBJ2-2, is KAGVTQTPRYLIKTRGQQVTLSCSPISGHRSVSWYQQTPGQGLQFLFEYFSETQRNKGNFPGRFSGRQFSNSRSEMNVSTLELGDSALYLCASSLPAGVTGELFFGEGSRLTVL.

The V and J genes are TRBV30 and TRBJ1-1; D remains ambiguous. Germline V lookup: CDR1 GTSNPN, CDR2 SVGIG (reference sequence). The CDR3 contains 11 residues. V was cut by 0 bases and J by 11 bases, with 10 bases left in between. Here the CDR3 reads CAWSVGVRAFF. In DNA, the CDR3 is TGTGCCTGGAGTGTGGGAGTTAGGGCTTTCTTT.

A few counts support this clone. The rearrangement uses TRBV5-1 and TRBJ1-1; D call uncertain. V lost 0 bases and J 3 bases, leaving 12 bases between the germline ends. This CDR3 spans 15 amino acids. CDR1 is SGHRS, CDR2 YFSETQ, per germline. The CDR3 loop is CASSLAERVDTEAFF. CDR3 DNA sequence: TGCGCCAGCAGCTTGGCCGAACGGGTAGACACTGAAGCTTTCTTT. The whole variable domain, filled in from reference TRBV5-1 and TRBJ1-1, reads KAGVTQTPRYLIKTRGQQVTLSCSPISGHRSVSWYQQTPGQGLQFLFEYFSETQRNKGNFPGRFSGRQFSNSRSEMNVSTLELGDSALYLCASSLAERVDTEAFFGQGTRLTVV.

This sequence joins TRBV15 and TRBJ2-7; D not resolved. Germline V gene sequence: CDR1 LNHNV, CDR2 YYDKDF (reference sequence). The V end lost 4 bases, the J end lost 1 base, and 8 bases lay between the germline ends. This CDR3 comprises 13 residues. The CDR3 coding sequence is TGTGCCACCAGCACACTACGTTCCTACGAGCAGTACTTC. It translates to CATSTLRSYEQYF.

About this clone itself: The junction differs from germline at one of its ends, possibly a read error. CDR3 in DNA: TGCAGCGGGGCATTCTCCGACGAGCAGTACTTC. Amino acids: CSGAFSDEQYF. The chain employs TRBV29-1 and TRBJ2-7; D is uncertain. The CDR3 is made up of 11 amino acids. Germline-derived CDR1 and CDR2 are SQVTM and ANQGSEA.

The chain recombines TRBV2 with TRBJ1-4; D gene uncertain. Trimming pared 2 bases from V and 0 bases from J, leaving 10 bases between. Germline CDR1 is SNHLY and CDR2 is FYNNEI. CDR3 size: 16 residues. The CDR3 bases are TGTGCCAGCAGTGAAAACGGCGGGGCAACTAATGAAAAACTGTTTTTT. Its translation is CASSENGGATNEKLFF.

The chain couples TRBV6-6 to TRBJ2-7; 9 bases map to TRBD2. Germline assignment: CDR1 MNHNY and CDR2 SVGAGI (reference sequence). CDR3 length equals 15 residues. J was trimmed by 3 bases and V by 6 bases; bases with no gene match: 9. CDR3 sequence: CASSPVGLAVYEQYF. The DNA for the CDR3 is TGTGCCAGCAGCCCCGTGGGACTAGCCGTCTACGAGCAGTACTTC.

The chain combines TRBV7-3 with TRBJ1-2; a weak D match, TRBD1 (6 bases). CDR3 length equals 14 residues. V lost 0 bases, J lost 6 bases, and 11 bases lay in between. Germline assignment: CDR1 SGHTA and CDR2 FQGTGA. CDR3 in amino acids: CASSLTNRDDGYTF. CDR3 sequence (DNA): TGTGCCAGCAGCTTAACAAACAGGGACGATGGCTACACCTTC.

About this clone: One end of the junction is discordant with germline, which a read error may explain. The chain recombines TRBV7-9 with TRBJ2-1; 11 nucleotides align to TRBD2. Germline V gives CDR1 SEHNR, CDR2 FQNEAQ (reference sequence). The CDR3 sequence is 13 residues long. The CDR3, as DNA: TGTGCCAGCAGCCTAGCGGGAGGCCATGAGCAGTTCTTC. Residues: CASSLAGGHEQFF.

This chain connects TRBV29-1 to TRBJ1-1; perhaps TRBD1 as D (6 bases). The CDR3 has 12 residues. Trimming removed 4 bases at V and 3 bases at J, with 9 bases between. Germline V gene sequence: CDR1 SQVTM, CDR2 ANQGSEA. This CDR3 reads CSVVGGYTEAFF. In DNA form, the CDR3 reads TGCAGCGTTGTAGGGGGGTACACTGAAGCTTTCTTT.

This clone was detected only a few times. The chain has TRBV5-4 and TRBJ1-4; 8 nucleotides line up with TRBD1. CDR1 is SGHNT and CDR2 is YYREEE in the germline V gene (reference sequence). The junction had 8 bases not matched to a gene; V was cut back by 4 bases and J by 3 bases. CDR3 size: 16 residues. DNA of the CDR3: TGTGCCAGCAGCCCTCAACCGGGACAGGCTAATGAAAAACTGTTTTTT. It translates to CASSPQPGQANEKLFF.

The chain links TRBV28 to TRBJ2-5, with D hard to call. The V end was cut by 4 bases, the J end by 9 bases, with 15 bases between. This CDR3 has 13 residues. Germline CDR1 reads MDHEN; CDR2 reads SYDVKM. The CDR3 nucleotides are TGTGCCAGCAGTTCTGGCGGATTAGGGTCCCAGTACTTC. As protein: CASSSGGLGSQYF.

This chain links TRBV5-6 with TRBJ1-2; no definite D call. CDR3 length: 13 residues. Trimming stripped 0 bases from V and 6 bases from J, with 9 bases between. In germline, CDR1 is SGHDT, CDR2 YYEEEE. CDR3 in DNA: TGTGCCAGCAGCTTGGCAAGTGCCCATGGCTACACCTTC. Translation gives CASSLASAHGYTF.

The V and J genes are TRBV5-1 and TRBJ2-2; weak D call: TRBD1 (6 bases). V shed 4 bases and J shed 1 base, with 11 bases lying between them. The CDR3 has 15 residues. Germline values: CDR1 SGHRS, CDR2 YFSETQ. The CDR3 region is CASSLTTGNTGELFF. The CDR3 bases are TGCGCCAGCAGCCTAACGACAGGGAACACCGGGGAGCTGTTTTTT.

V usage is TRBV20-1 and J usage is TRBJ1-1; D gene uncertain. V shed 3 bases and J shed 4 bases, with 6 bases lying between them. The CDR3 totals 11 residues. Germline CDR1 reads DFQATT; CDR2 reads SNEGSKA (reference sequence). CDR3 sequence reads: CSARLITEAFF. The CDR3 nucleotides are TGCAGTGCTAGGCTCATCACTGAAGCTTTCTTT.